Listed below are T cell receptor beta chains from one sample, sequenced in a study of PD-1 blockade in classical Hodgkin lymphoma. Some clones are missing from TCRdb's copy, which holds only in-frame ones; the method was immunoSEQ multiplex PCR. The sample carries 15,000 to 20,000 clones, more than 70% recorded once. The material was peripheral blood mononuclear cells (PBMCs), obtained before the fourth cycle of nivolumab. Source of these receptors: a human donor with classical Hodgkin lymphoma. Each CDR3 is given with its conserved first and last residue.

J: TRBJ2-5; V: TRBV7-6; CDR3: CASSFRGGETQYF
J: TRBJ2-5; V: TRBV13; CDR3: CASSWGLARETQYF
J: TRBJ2-1; V: TRBV13; CDR3: CASSLGRPGQGGLNEQFF
J: TRBJ1-6; V: TRBV6-5; CDR3: CASSYGTAYNSPLHF
J: TRBJ1-3; V: TRBV7-8; CDR3: CASSLATGRGNTIYF
J: TRBJ2-7; V: TRBV5-5; CDR3: CASSLGQGLTYEQYF
J: TRBJ2-3; V: TRBV9; CDR3: CASSVSGRESTDTQYF
J: TRBJ2-1; V: TRBV7-2; CDR3: CASSLLAGNSYNEQFF
J: TRBJ1-2; V: TRBV7-9; CDR3: CASSTMAGQGENGYTF
J: TRBJ1-4; V: TRBV28; CDR3: CASSGGGQGGEKLFF
J: TRBJ2-3; V: TRBV5-1; CDR3: CASSLSSGGDTQYF
J: TRBJ2-1; V: TRBV27; CDR3: CASSLPANGQSGYNEQFF
J: TRBJ2-2; V: TRBV5-1; CDR3: CASSEGDRRYTGELFF
J: TRBJ2-5; V: TRBV4-3; CDR3: CASSQGVVQGETQYF
J: TRBJ2-1; V: TRBV5-6; CDR3: CASSGLLNNEQFF
J: TRBJ2-7; V: TRBV2; CDR3: CASSERASGSPEQYF
J: TRBJ2-3; V: TRBV29-1; CDR3: CSVVGGVGTDTQYF
J: TRBJ1-2; V: TRBV7-2; CDR3: CASSLAQGPYGYTF
J: TRBJ1-2; V: TRBV7-2; CDR3: CASSYGTGHGYTF
J: TRBJ1-1; V: TRBV19; CDR3: CASLTGRNTEAFF
J: TRBJ1-1; V: TRBV6-1; CDR3: CASSAQAYIDTEAFF
J: TRBJ2-3; V: TRBV28; CDR3: CASSFLQGTDTQYF
J: TRBJ1-4; V: TRBV7-2; CDR3: CASSLGTGFNEKLFF
J: TRBJ2-1; V: TRBV9; CDR3: CASSLGLAAYEQFF
J: TRBJ1-3; V: TRBV27; CDR3: CASSLEFGNTIYF
J: TRBJ2-1; V: TRBV2; CDR3: CASSDRLSSYNEQFF
J: TRBJ2-7; V: TRBV7-9; CDR3: CASSPSGLYEQYF
J: TRBJ2-2; V: TRBV6-4; CDR3: CASSGGTVAGELFF
J: TRBJ2-1; V: TRBV19; CDR3: CASSPSTGYGVNEQFF
J: TRBJ1-5; V: TRBV11-2; CDR3: CASSLGGLGNQPQHF
J: TRBJ2-5; V: TRBV5-1; CDR3: CASSFGGGSPETQYF
J: TRBJ2-2; V: TRBV19; CDR3: CASSNIGTGTGLGGELFF
J: TRBJ2-1; V: TRBV6-1; CDR3: CASGASSGGGNEQFF
J: TRBJ1-1; V: TRBV5-1; CDR3: CASSLQAEGEAFF
J: TRBJ1-2; V: TRBV11-2; CDR3: CASSRPFQGNYGYTF
J: TRBJ1-2; V: TRBV27; CDR3: CASSLSTQNYGYTF
J: TRBJ1-5; V: TRBV7-2; CDR3: CASSLDGELYQPQHF
J: TRBJ2-3; V: TRBV18; CDR3: CASSPENLGADTQYF
J: TRBJ2-7; V: TRBV5-1; CDR3: CASSADRASYEQYF
J: TRBJ2-1; V: TRBV10-1; CDR3: CATISSYNEQFF
J: TRBJ1-2; V: TRBV10-3; CDR3: CAISEVDVAPNYGYTF
J: TRBJ1-5; V: TRBV7-2; CDR3: CASSLDGVSQPQHF
J: TRBJ2-3; V: TRBV6-1; CDR3: CASSERTRGSTDTQYF
J: TRBJ1-5; V: TRBV28; CDR3: CASSLGLGQGGTQPQHF
J: TRBJ2-6; V: TRBV27; CDR3: CASSPRTGKGGANVLTF